This T cell receptor (beta chain) was identified in a study of T cells in Graves' hyperthyroidism and ophthalmopathy. Overall study context: Peripheral blood was collected at initial diagnosis, before any treatment.

Amplification targeted TCR beta CDR3 regions from RNA transcripts. The HTBI primer set was used in a first-round RT-PCR of the TCR CDR3. TCRdb reanalysed the multiplex PCR reads using MiXCR and keeps one entry per CDR3 protein. This sample has over 350,000 distinct CDR3 sequences; over 11% occur once, and the top ten carry 25% to 30%. The V end was cut by 3 bases, the J end by 0 bases, with 12 bases between. The length of the CDR3 is 14 residues. CDR1 and CDR2 from the germline V gene are DFQATT and SNEGSKA (reference sequence). Ophthalmopathy cases scored 3 or more on the Clinical Activity Score and 4 or more on NOSPECS grade, with duration below 3 months. Criteria for exclusion of patients were uncontrolled infection, other autoimmune disease, pregnancy or lactation. This clonotype occurred many times. The antigen remains undetermined. Findings of the study overall: Among clonotypes expanded in thyroid above 0.001, most were also found in blood.

The sequenced material came from blood. This chain uses TRBV20-1 with TRBJ2-7, with D perhaps matching TRBD1 or TRBD2 (6 bases each). This receptor was identified in a man in his forties or fifties with Graves' ophthalmopathy. The CDR3 region has the DNA TGCAGTGCTAGTGCGGGACACCTCTCCTACGAGCAGTACTTC. Its protein product is CSASAGHLSYEQYF.